Reported below is one TCR beta chain. Clones were sequenced by immunoSEQ multiplex PCR, and TCRdb holds only the in-frame ones, with some missing. The data contain roughly 130,000 clones, approximately 80% of them singletons. The CDR3 contains 14 residues. V lost 3 bases and J lost 7, with 10 bases in between. Germline V gene sequence: CDR1 SNHLY, CDR2 FYNNEI. The data are from a study of blood T cell repertoires in COVID-19. This chain connects TRBV2 to TRBJ1-6; D unclear. This clonotype originated in a woman aged 60 to 75 with acute or convalescent COVID-19. The sample was peripheral blood. This chain's CDR3 is CASSDMPGNSPLHF. CDR3 coding DNA: TGTGCCAGCAGTGATATGCCGGGAAATTCACCCCTCCACTTT.